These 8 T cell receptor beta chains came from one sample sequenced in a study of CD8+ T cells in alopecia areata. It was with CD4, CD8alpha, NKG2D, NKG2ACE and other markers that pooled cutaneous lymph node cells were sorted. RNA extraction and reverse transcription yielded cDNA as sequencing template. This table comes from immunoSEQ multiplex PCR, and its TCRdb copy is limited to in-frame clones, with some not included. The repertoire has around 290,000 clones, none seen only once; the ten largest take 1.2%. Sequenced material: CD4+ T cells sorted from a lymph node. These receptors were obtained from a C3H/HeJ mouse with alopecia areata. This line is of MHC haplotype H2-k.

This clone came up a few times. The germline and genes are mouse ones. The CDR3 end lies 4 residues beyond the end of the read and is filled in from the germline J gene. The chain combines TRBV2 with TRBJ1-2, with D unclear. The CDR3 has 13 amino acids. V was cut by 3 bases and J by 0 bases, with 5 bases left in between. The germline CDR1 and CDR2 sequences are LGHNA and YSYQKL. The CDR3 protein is CASSHPTNSDYTF. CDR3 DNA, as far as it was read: TGTGCCAGCAGCCACCCAACAAACTCC.

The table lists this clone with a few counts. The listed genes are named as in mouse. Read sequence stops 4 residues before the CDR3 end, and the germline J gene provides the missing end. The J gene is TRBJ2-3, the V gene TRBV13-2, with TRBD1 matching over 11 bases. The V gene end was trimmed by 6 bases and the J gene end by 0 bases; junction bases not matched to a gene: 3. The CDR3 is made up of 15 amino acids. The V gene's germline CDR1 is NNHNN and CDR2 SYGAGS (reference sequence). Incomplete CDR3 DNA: TGTGCCAGCGACGGACAGGGGGCTAGTGCAGAA. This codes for CASDGQGASAE. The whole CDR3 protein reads CASDGQGASAETLYF.

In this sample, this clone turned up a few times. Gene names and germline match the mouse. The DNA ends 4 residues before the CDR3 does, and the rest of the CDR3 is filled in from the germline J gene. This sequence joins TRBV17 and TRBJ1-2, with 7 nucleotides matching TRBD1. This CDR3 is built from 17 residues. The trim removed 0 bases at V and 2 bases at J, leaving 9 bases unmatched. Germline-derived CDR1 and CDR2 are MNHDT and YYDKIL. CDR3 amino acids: CASSRDFPGQKNSDYTF. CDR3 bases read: TGTGCTAGCAGTAGAGATTTCCCGGGACAGAAGAACTCC.

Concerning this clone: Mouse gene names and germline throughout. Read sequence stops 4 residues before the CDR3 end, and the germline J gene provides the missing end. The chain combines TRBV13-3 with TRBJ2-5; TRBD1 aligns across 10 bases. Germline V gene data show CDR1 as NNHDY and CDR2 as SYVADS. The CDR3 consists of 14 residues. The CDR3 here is CASSEMGQGDTQYF. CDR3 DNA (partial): TGTGCCAGCAGTGAGATGGGACAGGGGGAC.

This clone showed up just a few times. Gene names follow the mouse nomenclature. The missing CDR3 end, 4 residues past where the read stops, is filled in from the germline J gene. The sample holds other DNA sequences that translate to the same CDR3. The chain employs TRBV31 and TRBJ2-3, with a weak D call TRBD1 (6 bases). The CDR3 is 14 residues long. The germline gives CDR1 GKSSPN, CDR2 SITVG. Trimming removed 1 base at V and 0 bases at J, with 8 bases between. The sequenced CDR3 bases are TGTGCCTGGAGTCGAGGGGGTAGTGCAGAA. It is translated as CAWSRGGSAE. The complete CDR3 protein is CAWSRGGSAETLYF.

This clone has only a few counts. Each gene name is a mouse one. CDR3: CASGHGTPQDTQYF. The covered CDR3 bases are TGTGCCAGCGGTCACGGGACTCCCCAAGAC. The V and J genes are TRBV13-2 and TRBJ2-5, with a tentative D call TRBD2 (6 bases). The read ends 4 residues shy of where the CDR3 ends; the end is completed using the germline J gene. Germline assignment: CDR1 NNHNN and CDR2 SYGAGS (reference sequence). V lost 4 bases to trimming and J lost 2 bases, with 11 bases between them. The CDR3 has 14 residues.

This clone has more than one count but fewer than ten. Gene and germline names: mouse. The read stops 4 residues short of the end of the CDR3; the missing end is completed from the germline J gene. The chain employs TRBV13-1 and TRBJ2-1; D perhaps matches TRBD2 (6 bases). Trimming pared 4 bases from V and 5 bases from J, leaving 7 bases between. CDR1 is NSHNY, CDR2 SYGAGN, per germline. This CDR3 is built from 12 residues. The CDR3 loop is CASSRGDAEQFF. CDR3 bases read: TGTGCCAGCAGTCGGGGGGATGCT.

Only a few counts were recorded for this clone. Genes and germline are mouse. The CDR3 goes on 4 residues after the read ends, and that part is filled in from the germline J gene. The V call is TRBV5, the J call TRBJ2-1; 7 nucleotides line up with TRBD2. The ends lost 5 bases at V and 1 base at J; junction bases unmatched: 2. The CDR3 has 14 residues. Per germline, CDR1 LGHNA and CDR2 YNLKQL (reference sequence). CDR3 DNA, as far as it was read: TGTGCCAGCAGCGCACTGGGGAACTATGCT. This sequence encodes CASSALGNYA. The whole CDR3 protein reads CASSALGNYAEQFF.